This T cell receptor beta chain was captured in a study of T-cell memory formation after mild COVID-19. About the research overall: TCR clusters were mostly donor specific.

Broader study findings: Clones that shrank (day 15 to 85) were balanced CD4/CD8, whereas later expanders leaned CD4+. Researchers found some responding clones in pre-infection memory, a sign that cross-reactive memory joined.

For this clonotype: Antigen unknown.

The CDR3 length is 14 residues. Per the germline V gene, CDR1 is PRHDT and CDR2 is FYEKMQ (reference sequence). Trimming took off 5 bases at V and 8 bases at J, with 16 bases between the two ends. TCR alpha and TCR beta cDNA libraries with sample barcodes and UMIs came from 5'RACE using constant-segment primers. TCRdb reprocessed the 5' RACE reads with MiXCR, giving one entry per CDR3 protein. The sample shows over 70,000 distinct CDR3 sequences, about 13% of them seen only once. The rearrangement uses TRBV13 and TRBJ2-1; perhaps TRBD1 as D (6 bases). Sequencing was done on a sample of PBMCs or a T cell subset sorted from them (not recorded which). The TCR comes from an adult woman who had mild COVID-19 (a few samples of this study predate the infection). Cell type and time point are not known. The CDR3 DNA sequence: TGTGCCAGCAGCCCCCGAGGGCCAGGGGATGAGCAGTTCTTC. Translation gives CASSPRGPGDEQFF.